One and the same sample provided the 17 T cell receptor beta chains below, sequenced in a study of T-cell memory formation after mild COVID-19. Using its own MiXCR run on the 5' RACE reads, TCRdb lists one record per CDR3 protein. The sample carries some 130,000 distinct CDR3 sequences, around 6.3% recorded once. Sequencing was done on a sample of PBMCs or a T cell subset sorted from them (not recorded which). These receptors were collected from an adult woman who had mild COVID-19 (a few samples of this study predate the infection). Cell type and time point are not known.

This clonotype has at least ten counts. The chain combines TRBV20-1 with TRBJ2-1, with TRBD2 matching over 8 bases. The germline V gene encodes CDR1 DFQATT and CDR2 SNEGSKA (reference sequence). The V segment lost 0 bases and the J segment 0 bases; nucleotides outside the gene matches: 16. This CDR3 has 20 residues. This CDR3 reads CSARDRSSGVEGGSYNEQFF. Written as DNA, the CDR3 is TGCAGTGCTAGAGATCGAAGTAGCGGGGTGGAAGGGGGCTCCTACAATGAGCAGTTCTTC.

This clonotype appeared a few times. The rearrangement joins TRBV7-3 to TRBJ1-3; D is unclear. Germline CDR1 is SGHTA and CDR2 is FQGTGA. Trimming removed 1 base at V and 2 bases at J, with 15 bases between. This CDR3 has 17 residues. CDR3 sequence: CASSLSGLLITGNTIYF. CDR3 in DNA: TGTGCCAGCAGCTTAAGTGGGCTCTTGATAACTGGAAACACCATATATTTT. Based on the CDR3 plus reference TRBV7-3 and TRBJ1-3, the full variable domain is GAGVSQTPSNKVTEKGKYVELRCDPISGHTALYWYRQSLGQGPEFLIYFQGTGAADDSGLPNDRFFAVRPEGSVSTLKIQRTERGDSAVYLCASSLSGLLITGNTIYFGEGSWLTVV.

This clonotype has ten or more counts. CDR3 sequence: CASSYRGGPNYGYTF. The CDR3, as DNA: TGTGCCAGCAGTTACAGGGGAGGGCCGAACTATGGCTACACCTTC. The chain has TRBV6-5 and TRBJ1-2; a possible D gene is TRBD1 (5 bases). The CDR3 extends over 15 amino acids. CDR1 and CDR2 (germline): MNHEY, SVGAGI. V gave up 2 bases and J gave up 2 bases, with 12 bases separating them.

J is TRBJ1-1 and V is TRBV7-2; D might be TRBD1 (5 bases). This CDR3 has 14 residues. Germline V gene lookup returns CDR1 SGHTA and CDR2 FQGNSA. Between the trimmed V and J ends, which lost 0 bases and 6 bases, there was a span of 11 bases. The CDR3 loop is CASSLAPARAEAFF. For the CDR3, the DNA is TGTGCCAGCAGCTTAGCCCCGGCCAGGGCTGAAGCTTTCTTT. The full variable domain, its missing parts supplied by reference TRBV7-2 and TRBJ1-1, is GAGVSQSPSNKVTEKGKDVELRCDPISGHTALYWYRQSLGQGLEFLIYFQGNSAPDKSGLPSDRFSAERTGGSVSTLTIQRTQQEDSAVYLCASSLAPARAEAFFGQGTRLTVV.

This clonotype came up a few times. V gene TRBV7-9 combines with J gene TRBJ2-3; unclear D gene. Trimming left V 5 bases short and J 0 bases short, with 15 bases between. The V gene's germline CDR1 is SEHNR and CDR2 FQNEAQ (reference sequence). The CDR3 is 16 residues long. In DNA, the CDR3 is TGTGCCAGCAGCCGCTCCTACAGCGCTAGCACAGATACGCAGTATTTT. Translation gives CASSRSYSASTDTQYF.

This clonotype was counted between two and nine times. The CDR3: CSASRDGRNEKLFF. CDR3 coding DNA: TGCAGTGCCAGCCGGGACGGACGGAATGAAAAACTGTTTTTT. The chain links TRBV20-1 to TRBJ1-4; D is possibly TRBD1 (5 bases). Germline CDR1 is DFQATT and CDR2 is SNEGSKA (reference sequence). The length of the CDR3 is 14 residues. The V end lost 6 bases, the J end lost 5 bases, and 16 bases lay between the germline ends.

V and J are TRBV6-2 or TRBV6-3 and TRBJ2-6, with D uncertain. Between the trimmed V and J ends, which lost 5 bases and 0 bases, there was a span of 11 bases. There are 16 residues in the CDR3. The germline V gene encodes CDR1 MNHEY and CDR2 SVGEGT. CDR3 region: CASSGIPGSGANVLTF. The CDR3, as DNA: TGTGCCAGCAGTGGGATACCTGGCTCTGGGGCCAACGTCCTGACTTTC.

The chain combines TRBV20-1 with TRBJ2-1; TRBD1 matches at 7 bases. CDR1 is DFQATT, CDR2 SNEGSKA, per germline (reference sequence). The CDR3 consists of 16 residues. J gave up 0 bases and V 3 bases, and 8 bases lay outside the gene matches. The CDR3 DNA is TGCAGTGCTAGCTCGGGACAGCTGAACTCCTACAATGAGCAGTTCTTC. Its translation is CSASSGQLNSYNEQFF.

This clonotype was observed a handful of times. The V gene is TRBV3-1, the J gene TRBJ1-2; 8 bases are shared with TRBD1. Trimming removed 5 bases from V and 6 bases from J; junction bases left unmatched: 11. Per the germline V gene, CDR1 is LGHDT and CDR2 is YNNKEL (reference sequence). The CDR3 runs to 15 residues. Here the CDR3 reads CASSSRTGTDHGYTF. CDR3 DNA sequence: TGTGCCAGCAGCTCCAGGACAGGGACCGACCATGGCTACACCTTC.

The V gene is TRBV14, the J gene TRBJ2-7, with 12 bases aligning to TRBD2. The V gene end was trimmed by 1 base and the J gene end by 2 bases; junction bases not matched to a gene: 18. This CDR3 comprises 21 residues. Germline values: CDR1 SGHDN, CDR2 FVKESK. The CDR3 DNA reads TGTGCCAGCAGCCAAGCCCTCGACTCGGGACTAGCGGGCCGAACGGCCTACGAGCAGTACTTC. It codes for CASSQALDSGLAGRTAYEQYF.

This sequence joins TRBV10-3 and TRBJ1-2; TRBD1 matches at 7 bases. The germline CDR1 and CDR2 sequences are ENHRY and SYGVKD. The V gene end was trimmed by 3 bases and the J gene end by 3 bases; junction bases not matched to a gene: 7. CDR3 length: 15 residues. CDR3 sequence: CAISDRDSQYYGYTF. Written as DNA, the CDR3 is TGTGCCATCAGTGATAGGGACAGCCAATACTATGGCTACACCTTC.

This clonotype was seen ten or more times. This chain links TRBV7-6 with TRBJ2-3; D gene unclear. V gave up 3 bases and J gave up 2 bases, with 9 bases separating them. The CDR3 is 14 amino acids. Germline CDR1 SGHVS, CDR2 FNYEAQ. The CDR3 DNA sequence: TGTGCCAGCAGCTTGGGTGGGCCCACAGATACGCAGTATTTT. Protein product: CASSLGGPTDTQYF.

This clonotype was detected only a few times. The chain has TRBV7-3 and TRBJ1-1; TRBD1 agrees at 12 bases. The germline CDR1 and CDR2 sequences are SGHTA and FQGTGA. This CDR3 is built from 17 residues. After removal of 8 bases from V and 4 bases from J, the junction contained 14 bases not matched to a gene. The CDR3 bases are TGTGCCAGCTCCCCGGTGGGGACAGGGGGCCGAGGCACTGAAGCTTTCTTT. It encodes CASSPVGTGGRGTEAFF. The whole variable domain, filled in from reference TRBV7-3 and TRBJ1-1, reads GAGVSQTPSNKVTEKGKYVELRCDPISGHTALYWYRQSLGQGPEFLIYFQGTGAADDSGLPNDRFFAVRPEGSVSTLKIQRTERGDSAVYLCASSPVGTGGRGTEAFFGQGTRLTVV.

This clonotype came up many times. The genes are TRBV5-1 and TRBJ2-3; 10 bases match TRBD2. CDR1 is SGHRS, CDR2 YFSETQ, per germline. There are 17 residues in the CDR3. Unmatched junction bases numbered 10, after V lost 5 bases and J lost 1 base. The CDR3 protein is CASRDSTSGIGTDTQYF. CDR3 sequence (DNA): TGCGCCAGCAGGGATAGTACTAGCGGGATAGGCACAGATACGCAGTATTTT.

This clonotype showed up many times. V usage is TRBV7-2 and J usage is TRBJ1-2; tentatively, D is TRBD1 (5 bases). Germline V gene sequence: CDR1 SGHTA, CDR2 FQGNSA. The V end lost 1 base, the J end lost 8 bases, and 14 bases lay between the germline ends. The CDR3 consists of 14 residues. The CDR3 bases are TGTGCCAGCAGCTTAGACCCCCAGCAGGGCGGCTACACCTTC. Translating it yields CASSLDPQQGGYTF.

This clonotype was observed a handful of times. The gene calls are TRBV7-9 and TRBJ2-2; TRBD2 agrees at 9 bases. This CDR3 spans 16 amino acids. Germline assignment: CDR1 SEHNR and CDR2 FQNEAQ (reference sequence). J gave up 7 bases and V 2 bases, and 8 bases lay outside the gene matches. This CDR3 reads CASSLLAGDYGGELFF. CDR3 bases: TGTGCCAGCAGCTTATTAGCGGGAGATTATGGCGGGGAGCTGTTTTTT.

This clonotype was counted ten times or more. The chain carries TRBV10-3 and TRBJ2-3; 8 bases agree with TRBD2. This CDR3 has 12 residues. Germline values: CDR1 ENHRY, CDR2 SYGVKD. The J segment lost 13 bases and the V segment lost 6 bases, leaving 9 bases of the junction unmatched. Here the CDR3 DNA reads TGTGCCATCAGCTCACCCGGGACTAGGGAGTATTTT. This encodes CAISSPGTREYF.